This T cell receptor beta chain is from a study of OX40 agonist ivuxolimab in advanced cancers. Across the whole study: The patients received agonistic anti-OX40 (CD134) antibody ivuxolimab. Enrollees could have had prior anti-PD-1, anti-PD-L1 or anti-CTLA-4 therapy, which about 40% had received.

Systemic immunosuppression or a history of autoimmune disease excluded patients. Some clones are missing from TCRdb's copy, which holds only in-frame ones; the method was immunoSEQ multiplex PCR. The sample lists some 76,000 clones; roughly 86% were seen once. The receptor was isolated from an adult with an advanced solid tumor such as melanoma, head and neck, liver or kidney cancer. The specimen was CD4+ or CD8+ T cells sorted from blood, collected in a trial of the OX40 agonist ivuxolimab.

CDR3 nucleotide sequence: TGCGCCAGCAGCCAGGACAGGACAGGTAGCTCCTACAATGAGCAGTTCTTC. Translated, it gives CASSQDRTGSSYNEQFF. The chain links TRBV4-1 to TRBJ2-1; 7 positions match TRBD1. The CDR3 contains 17 residues. Germline values: CDR1 MGHRA, CDR2 YSYEKL. V lost 3 bases, J lost 0 bases, and 8 bases stayed unmatched.